The text below deals with one TCR beta chain. Its antigen remains unidentified. The record originates from a study of CXCR3-negative and CXCR3-positive naive CD8 T cells. Per germline, CDR1 MNHEY and CDR2 SVGEGT. The CDR3 has 14 amino acids. General study points: TRBV-TRBJ usage was alike in naive CXCR3-negative and CXCR3-positive cells but differed in memory cells. TCR strength was inferred from TRB CDR3 properties, while surface CD5 was comparable between naive subsets. Diversity in memory CD8+ cells fell much lower than the comparably high levels seen in both naive subsets. CXCR3 levels fell partly with cryopreservation; most assays relied on fresh PBMCs.

Libraries of TRB cDNA were made by 5' RACE and carried UMIs. TCRdb reprocessed the 5' RACE reads, with one entry per CDR3 protein and no DNA. The sample's table shows around 50,000 distinct CDR3 sequences. V is TRBV6-2 or TRBV6-3 and J is TRBJ2-1; with no DNA, the TCRdb D assignment of TRBD2 cannot be verified. The clonotype was recovered from a human donor in good health. Some clones in this sample may be carry-over from other donors' samples. Sequencing used memory CD8+ T cells from blood. CDR3 protein: CASRRGGAYNEQFF.